This section outlines one TCR beta chain sequence together with its context. The data were obtained in a study of blood T cell repertoires in COVID-19. The wider study: Sample material is recorded as cDNA or gDNA derived from T cells, B-cell-depleted T cells, or PBMCs.

Libraries were prepared by immunoSEQ multiplex PCR; TCRdb keeps only in-frame clonotypes and omits some of them. This sample yields under 200,000 clones, of which roughly 90% are seen a single time; around 6.5% belongs to the top ten. All enrollees were roughly 18 to 100 years old and from around 25 US areas. Cohorts were assigned according to the clinical history that participants reported. Two negative PCRs, clearance, or symptom resolution had been documented for recovered Cohort 3 donors. V was trimmed by 4 bases and J by 2 bases, leaving 9 bases between them. Germline V gene data show CDR1 as MNHEY and CDR2 as SVGEGT. The CDR3 is made up of 13 amino acids.

This chain joins TRBV6-2 or TRBV6-3 and TRBJ2-7, with D maybe TRBD2 (6 bases). The clonotype originates from a woman aged 50 to 65 who had recovered from COVID-19. The specimen sequenced was PBMCs or T cells enriched from blood (not recorded which). The CDR3 DNA follows: TGTGCCAGCAGTTGGGGGGAAACCTACGAGCAGTACTTC. Translating it yields CASSWGETYEQYF.